These 5 T cell receptor beta chains originate from one sample sequenced in a study of neurological immune-mediated disorders. TCRdb re-called the 5' RACE reads with MiXCR, one entry per CDR3 protein. The sample shows just under 60,000 distinct CDR3 sequences, under 2.5% of them seen only once. Sequenced material: PBMCs. These receptors all come from a man between 50 and 59 years old with multiple sclerosis.

At least ten counts were recorded for this clonotype. The V gene is TRBV20-1, the J gene TRBJ1-2; a possible D gene is TRBD1 (5 bases). This CDR3 comprises 12 residues. The germline V gene has CDR1 DFQATT and CDR2 SNEGSKA (reference sequence). CDR3 residues: CSSTGPWDGYTF. DNA for the CDR3: TGCAGCTCAACAGGACCCTGGGATGGCTACACCTTC.

There are many counts of this clonotype. J is TRBJ2-3 and V is TRBV9, with 12 bases identical to TRBD2. Germline CDR1 is SGDLS and CDR2 is YYNGEE. CDR3 size: 15 residues. V lost 2 bases, J lost 3 bases, and 1 base stayed unmatched. For the CDR3, the DNA is TGTGCCAGCAGCGTTCTAGCGGGGGGGACAGATACGCAGTATTTT. As protein: CASSVLAGGTDTQYF. Supplemented by reference TRBV9 and TRBJ2-3, the full variable domain reads DSGVTQTPKHLITATGQRVTLRCSPRSGDLSVYWYQQSLDQGLQFLIQYYNGEERAKGNILERFSAQQFPDLHSELNLSSLELGDSALYFCASSVLAGGTDTQYFGPGTRLTVL.

In this sample, this clonotype turned up many times. The genes are TRBV4-3 and TRBJ1-1, with D hard to call. Between the trimmed V and J ends, which lost 0 bases and 7 bases, there was a span of 12 bases. Germline CDR1 and CDR2: LGHNA and YSLEER. The length of the CDR3 is 14 residues. The CDR3 reads CASSQDPAVLEAFF. The CDR3 DNA reads as TGCGCCAGCAGCCAAGATCCGGCTGTACTTGAAGCTTTCTTT.

The chain is built from TRBV12-3 or TRBV12-4 and TRBJ2-3, with 14 bases lining up with TRBD2. The CDR3 loop spans 17 amino acids. J was trimmed by 3 bases and V by 4 bases; bases with no gene match: 6. The CDR3 spells CASSWTSGGPRTDTQYF. CDR3 nucleotides: TGTGCCAGCAGTTGGACTAGCGGGGGGCCCAGGACAGATACGCAGTATTTT.

This clonotype was counted many times. This rearrangement joins TRBV2 to TRBJ2-4; 8 nucleotides align to TRBD1. Per germline, CDR1 SNHLY and CDR2 FYNNEI. The CDR3 totals 13 residues. The J segment lost 7 bases and the V segment lost 9 bases, leaving 8 bases of the junction unmatched. CDR3 protein: CASQTGERNIQYF. In DNA, the CDR3 is TGTGCCAGTCAGACAGGGGAAAGGAACATTCAGTACTTC.